These 25 T cell receptor beta chains came from one sample sequenced in a study of shared clonotypes between healthy human individuals. Libraries were prepared by immunoSEQ multiplex PCR; TCRdb keeps only in-frame clonotypes and omits some of them. Of 2 million to 2.5 million clones in the sample, under 97% were seen once. Sample: naive CD4+ T cells sorted from blood. This sample's subset: CD45RA+ positively selected. These receptors were collected from a man in his late teens or twenties in good health.

The V call is TRBV18, the J call TRBJ2-7, with 10 bases aligning to TRBD2. V dropped 3 bases and J dropped 2; count of bases not matched to a gene: 7. This CDR3 comprises 16 residues. Germline V gene sequence: CDR1 KGHSH, CDR2 LQKENI. The chain's CDR3 is CASSPPELAGAYEQYF. CDR3 coding DNA: TGTGCCAGCTCACCCCCCGAGCTAGCGGGAGCCTACGAGCAGTACTTC.

This chain joins TRBV6-5 and TRBJ2-7; D may be TRBD1 (6 bases). CDR3 length: 16 amino acids. V was trimmed by 2 bases and J by 0 bases, leaving 14 bases between them. The V gene's germline CDR1 is MNHEY and CDR2 SVGAGI. CDR3 sequence (DNA): TGTGCCAGCAGTTACACCGGGACATCGAGCTCCTACGAGCAGTACTTC. It is translated as CASSYTGTSSSYEQYF.

The V gene is TRBV4-1, the J gene TRBJ2-7, with D maybe TRBD2 (5 bases). This CDR3 has 16 amino acids. Trimming took off 5 bases at V and 0 bases at J, with 17 bases between the two ends. Germline-derived CDR1 and CDR2 are MGHRA and YSYEKL. Written as DNA, the CDR3 is TGCGCCAGCAGCTTCGGACTCTCCTTAAGCTCCTACGAGCAGTACTTC. This encodes CASSFGLSLSSYEQYF.

The chain combines TRBV30 with TRBJ2-2; D uncertain. Germline V lookup: CDR1 GTSNPN, CDR2 SVGIG (reference sequence). The CDR3 sequence is 16 residues long. V was cut by 2 bases and J by 1 base, with 14 bases left in between. CDR3 DNA: TGTGCCTGGAGTCAGTACCAGCTAAAGAACACCGGGGAGCTGTTTTTT. Translated: CAWSQYQLKNTGELFF.

V is TRBV11-2 and J is TRBJ2-5, with 8 positions matching TRBD1. In germline, CDR1 is SGHAT, CDR2 FQNNGV. The CDR3 runs to 14 residues. The trim removed 1 base at V and 8 bases at J, leaving 6 bases unmatched. CDR3 DNA: TGTGCCAGCAGCTTAGGGACAGGGTATTATACCCAGTACTTC. It encodes CASSLGTGYYTQYF.

The CDR3 spells CASSQAGGGNTIYF. The CDR3 DNA is TGTGCCAGCAGCCAGGCGGGGGGTGGAAACACCATATATTTT. This rearrangement joins TRBV7-9 to TRBJ1-3, with D perhaps TRBD1 (5 bases). Looked up from germline, CDR1 is SEHNR and CDR2 is FQNEAQ (reference sequence). The V end lost 5 bases, the J end lost 3 bases, and 11 bases lay between the germline ends. The CDR3 totals 14 residues. The full variable domain, rest sourced from reference TRBV7-9 and TRBJ1-3, is DTGVSQNPRHKITKRGQNVTFRCDPISEHNRLYWYRQTLGQGPEFLTYFQNEAQLEKSRLLSDRFSAERPKGSFSTLEIQRTEQGDSAMYLCASSQAGGGNTIYFGEGSWLTVV.

The chain has TRBV5-1 and TRBJ2-7, with a tentative D call TRBD2 (5 bases). V was pared by 5 bases and J by 3 bases, with 12 bases between. The CDR3 has 13 residues. Germline-derived CDR1 and CDR2 are SGHRS and YFSETQ. The CDR3 DNA follows: TGCGCCAGCAGTTCGGGGTGGATCTACGAGCAGTACTTC. It is translated as CASSSGWIYEQYF.

Only one count was recorded for this clone. The CDR3 loop reads CASSLGRQSSSYNSPLHF. In DNA, the CDR3 is TGTGCCAGCAGCTTGGGTAGACAGTCGAGCTCCTATAATTCACCCCTCCACTTT. The chain carries TRBV5-8 and TRBJ1-6, with D possibly matching TRBD1 (5 bases). The V end was cut by 0 bases, the J end by 0 bases, with 13 bases between. The V gene's germline CDR1 is SGHTS and CDR2 YDEGEE. This CDR3 is 18 amino acids long.

The gene calls are TRBV5-4 and TRBJ2-2; 7 bases fit TRBD2. Per germline, CDR1 SGHNT and CDR2 YYREEE (reference sequence). CDR3 length equals 15 residues. V shed 5 bases and J 0 bases; nucleotides not matched to a gene: 4. The CDR3 coding sequence is TGTGCCAGCAGGGCCGGGACTACGAACACCGGGGAGCTGTTTTTT. It translates to CASRAGTTNTGELFF.

This chain joins TRBV30 and TRBJ1-2, with D uncertain. The ends were cut back, 4 bases at V and 4 bases at J, with 13 bases in the middle. Germline V lookup: CDR1 GTSNPN, CDR2 SVGIG (reference sequence). The CDR3 extends over 13 amino acids. The CDR3 spells CAWTPAMRYGYTF. The CDR3 DNA sequence: TGTGCCTGGACCCCGGCGATGCGCTATGGCTACACCTTC.

The genes are TRBV5-1 and TRBJ2-5, with 9 bases that match TRBD2. Germline values: CDR1 SGHRS, CDR2 YFSETQ. Unmatched junction bases numbered 11, after V lost 4 bases and J lost 4 bases. The CDR3 has 16 amino acids. CDR3 nucleotide sequence: TGCGCCAGCAGCGGTAGTAGCGGGAGTATTACAGAGACCCAGTACTTC. Protein sequence: CASSGSSGSITETQYF.

This rearrangement joins TRBV6-4 to TRBJ2-7; D remains unclear. Trimming removed 8 bases at V and 3 bases at J, with 8 bases between. The CDR3 runs to 11 residues. Germline values: CDR1 MRHNA, CDR2 SNTAGT. This CDR3 reads CASFRLYEQYF. The CDR3 nucleotides are TGTGCCAGCTTTAGGCTCTACGAGCAGTACTTC.

CDR3 nucleotide sequence: TGTGCCAGCAGCTCCCTAGTGGGCGGCACTGAAGCTTTCTTT. Translated, it gives CASSSLVGGTEAFF. The V gene is TRBV7-2, the J gene TRBJ1-1; no firm D call. The CDR3 runs 14 residues. Trimming cost V 4 bases and J 4 bases, with 13 bases left between them. Germline CDR1 and CDR2: SGHTA and FQGNSA.

The chain couples TRBV9 to TRBJ2-3, with unresolved D. Looked up from germline, CDR1 is SGDLS and CDR2 is YYNGEE. The V end was cut by 4 bases, the J end by 1 base, with 10 bases between. The CDR3 is made up of 14 amino acids. This CDR3 is CASSPSQGTDTQYF. CDR3 DNA sequence: TGTGCCAGCAGCCCCAGCCAGGGCACAGATACGCAGTATTTT.

This chain joins TRBV7-2 and TRBJ1-5; 9 bases fit TRBD1. The CDR3 is made up of 17 amino acids. Germline V gives CDR1 SGHTA, CDR2 FQGNSA. V dropped 5 bases and J dropped 0; count of bases not matched to a gene: 8. The CDR3 reads CASSLRTGDNSNQPQHF. DNA of the CDR3: TGTGCCAGCAGCCTGCGGACAGGGGACAATAGCAATCAGCCCCAGCATTTT.

The chain couples TRBV5-6 to TRBJ1-5; no clear D. CDR1 is SGHDT, CDR2 YYEEEE, per germline. The CDR3 loop spans 12 amino acids. Trimming left V 4 bases short and J 4 bases short, with 6 bases between. The CDR3, as DNA: TGTGCCAGCAGCGTCACGAATCAGCCCCAGCATTTT. Its protein product is CASSVTNQPQHF.

The gene calls are TRBV6-6 and TRBJ2-7; no definite D call. Germline CDR1 reads MNHNY; CDR2 reads SVGAGI (reference sequence). Trimming left V 4 bases short and J 6 bases short, with 7 bases between. This CDR3 has 11 amino acids. The CDR3 DNA sequence: TGTGCCAGCAGTTCTAATACCGAGCAGTACTTC. Protein: CASSSNTEQYF.

The V gene is TRBV29-1, the J gene TRBJ2-5; D is perhaps TRBD1 (8 bases). Trimming stripped 8 bases from V and 5 bases from J, with 18 bases between. From germline, CDR1 is SQVTM and CDR2 ANQGSEA. This CDR3 is 13 amino acids long. In DNA form, the CDR3 reads TGCAGCTCACGCGGACAGGGAGGGGAGACCCAGTACTTC. It is translated as CSSRGQGGETQYF.

The V and J genes are TRBV5-1 and TRBJ2-3; D gene ambiguous. V shed 2 bases and J shed 4 bases, with 8 bases lying between them. Looked up from germline, CDR1 is SGHRS and CDR2 is YFSETQ. The CDR3 loop spans 13 amino acids. CDR3 sequence: CASSFQESDTQYF. CDR3 nucleotides: TGCGCCAGCAGCTTCCAAGAGTCAGATACGCAGTATTTT.

The rearrangement uses TRBV7-2 and TRBJ2-7; TRBD2 is a possible D gene (6 bases). CDR3 length: 15 amino acids. Between the trimmed V and J ends, which lost 1 base and 4 bases, there was a span of 14 bases. Germline V gene data show CDR1 as SGHTA and CDR2 as FQGNSA. The CDR3 here is CASSLVGGIGYEQYF. The CDR3 DNA sequence: TGTGCCAGCAGCTTAGTGGGGGGAATCGGGTACGAGCAGTACTTC.

This chain connects TRBV6-5 to TRBJ1-4; D ambiguous. The CDR3 sequence is 14 residues long. Germline loops: CDR1 MNHEY, CDR2 SVGAGI. With 5 bases removed from V and 4 bases from J, the gap between germline ends came to 11 bases. CDR3 amino acids: CASSSPGLNEKLFF. The CDR3 DNA follows: TGTGCCAGCAGTAGCCCCGGCCTTAATGAAAAACTGTTTTTT.

This chain links TRBV5-6 with TRBJ2-2, with D perhaps TRBD2 (5 bases). V was trimmed by 1 base and J by 3 bases, leaving 10 bases between them. CDR1 and CDR2 (germline): SGHDT, YYEEEE. This CDR3 contains 15 residues. Here the CDR3 DNA reads TGTGCCAGCAGCTTGATTCTGAGGGACACCGGGGAGCTGTTTTTT. The encoded protein is CASSLILRDTGELFF.

In regard to this clone: Other DNA sequences in this specimen translate into the identical CDR3. The chain couples TRBV5-4 to TRBJ1-1; a possible D gene is TRBD1 (5 bases). V lost 0 bases, J lost 0 bases, and 12 bases lay in between. The CDR3 has 16 residues. The germline CDR1 and CDR2 sequences are SGHNT and YYREEE (reference sequence). CDR3 sequence reads: CASSLGTGVMNTEAFF. The CDR3 DNA follows: TGTGCCAGCAGCTTGGGCACAGGAGTTATGAACACTGAAGCTTTCTTT.

This chain joins TRBV19 and TRBJ1-5; no clear D gene. Germline V gene lookup returns CDR1 LNHDA and CDR2 SQIVND (reference sequence). V lost 5 bases and J 10 bases, leaving 12 bases between the germline ends. The CDR3 runs 12 residues. The CDR3, as DNA: TGTGCCAGTAGTCTCCGGGAGGCCCCCCAGCATTTT. The encoded protein is CASSLREAPQHF.

The chain joins TRBV7-8 to TRBJ2-7; a weak D match, TRBD1 (6 bases). The V gene's germline CDR1 is SGHVS and CDR2 FQNEAQ. The CDR3 covers 14 residues. The germline V and J ends were trimmed by 3 bases and 1 base, with 10 bases remaining between them. Written as DNA, the CDR3 is TGTGCCAGCAGCTTGACAGGTGATTCCTACGAGCAGTACTTC. The encoded protein is CASSLTGDSYEQYF. Filled out from reference TRBV7-8 and TRBJ2-7, the complete variable domain reads GAGVSQSPRYKVAKRGQDVALRCDPISGHVSLFWYQQALGQGPEFLTYFQNEAQLDKSGLPSDRFFAERPEGSVSTLKIQRTQQEDSAVYLCASSLTGDSYEQYFGPGTRLTVT.